The source of this T cell receptor (beta chain) is a study of CD8 T cells in Susac syndrome. Study-wide results and caveats: It was acknowledged in the study that the number of individuals who were included in its TCR sequencing and HLA analysis was relatively small.

With regard to this clonotype: The antigen is undetermined.

Trimming stripped 6 bases from V and 8 bases from J, with 16 bases between. Germline assignment: CDR1 MNHEY and CDR2 SVGAGI. The CDR3 totals 13 residues. CD8+ and CD4+ T cells from blood underwent TCR beta sequencing, which was carried out in a high-throughput format. Healthy donors acted as controls, with matching for age and sex. TEMRA cells were FACS-enriched, with CD8+ and CD4+ T cells isolated negatively. A quantity of about 0.5 to 1 ug RNA underwent reverse transcription using random hexamers. TCRdb reprocessed the immunoSEQ multiplex PCR reads with MiXCR, giving one entry per CDR3 protein. Of 150,000 to 200,000 distinct CDR3 sequences in the sample, around 95% were seen once.

This chain joins TRBV6-5 and TRBJ1-2; a weak D match, TRBD1 (5 bases). Sequenced sample: CD4+ T cells from PBMCs. The TCR comes from a human donor in good health. CDR3 protein: CASRDSRGGGYTF. In nucleotides, the CDR3 is TGTGCCAGCAGAGACTCAAGGGGAGGAGGCTACACCTTC.